A selection of T cell receptor beta chains follows, all from one sample in a study of blood T cell repertoires in COVID-19. Measured with immunoSEQ multiplex PCR; TCRdb has only the in-frame clones, and not every one. The table includes 250,000 to 300,000 clones, around 92% detected once. Sequencing was done on a sample of peripheral blood. The receptors come from a woman in her twenties or thirties with COVID-19, enrolled during active disease. Each CDR3 is given with its conserved first and last residue. Fields, in order: clone size, J gene, V gene, D gene, CDR3 DNA, CDR3 protein. The D gene is left open where the match is weak. Some rows have no size entry. The others give once, few or many, or a class for an expanded clone.

clone size: once; J gene: TRBJ1-3; V gene: TRBV7-9; D gene: .; CDR3 DNA: TGTGCCAGCAGCTTAGCCACACTCACAGGGAGAAACACCATATATTTT; CDR3 protein: CASSLATLTGRNTIYF
clone size: .; J gene: TRBJ2-6; V gene: TRBV16; D gene: .; CDR3 DNA: TGTGCCAGCAGTCAAGGGAGAAGCTCTGGGGCCAACGTCCTGACTTTC; CDR3 protein: CASSQGRSSGANVLTF
clone size: .; J gene: TRBJ1-1; V gene: TRBV19; D gene: .; CDR3 DNA: TGTGCCAGTAACTACGGGGAGAACACTGAAGCTTTCTTT; CDR3 protein: CASNYGENTEAFF
clone size: .; J gene: TRBJ1-1; V gene: TRBV19; D gene: TRBD1; CDR3 DNA: TGTGCCTCCCGGACAGGGAGGGCTGAAGCTTTCTTT; CDR3 protein: CASRTGRAEAFF
clone size: .; J gene: TRBJ2-7; V gene: TRBV7-9; D gene: TRBD2; CDR3 DNA: TGTGCCAGCAGCCCCTTTCCGGGGGGGACCTTCGGCGAGCAGTACTTC; CDR3 protein: CASSPFPGGTFGEQYF
clone size: .; J gene: TRBJ1-2; V gene: TRBV7-9; D gene: .; CDR3 DNA: TGTGCCAGCAGCTTAGTACTGGACTATGGCTACACCTTC; CDR3 protein: CASSLVLDYGYTF
clone size: .; J gene: TRBJ2-3; V gene: TRBV24-1; D gene: .; CDR3 DNA: TGTGCCACCAGCCAACGGGATACGCAGTATTTT; CDR3 protein: CATSQRDTQYF
clone size: .; J gene: TRBJ1-5; V gene: TRBV5-1; D gene: .; CDR3 DNA: TGCGCCAGCAGCTCCCCGGGGGGCGAATACCGGGAAGGCAATCAGCCCCAGCATTTT; CDR3 protein: CASSSPGGEYREGNQPQHF
clone size: .; J gene: TRBJ1-5; V gene: TRBV28; D gene: TRBD1; CDR3 DNA: TGTGCCAGCAGTTCGACAGGGGAGGGCAATCAGCCCCAGCATTTT; CDR3 protein: CASSSTGEGNQPQHF
clone size: .; J gene: TRBJ2-7; V gene: TRBV6-5; D gene: TRBD2; CDR3 DNA: TGTGCCAGCAGCCCCGGGGGGCGGGGGGTTCTCGAGCAGTACTTC; CDR3 protein: CASSPGGRGVLEQYF
clone size: once; J gene: TRBJ2-7; V gene: TRBV7-2; D gene: TRBD1; CDR3 DNA: TGTGCCAGCAGCGCCGAGGGGACAGGGGGTTTCCGGGAGCAGTACTTC; CDR3 protein: CASSAEGTGGFREQYF
clone size: .; J gene: TRBJ2-2; V gene: TRBV7-9; D gene: .; CDR3 DNA: TGTGCCAGCCGAGCGGGCCCAAACCCCGGGGAGCTGTTTTTT; CDR3 protein: CASRAGPNPGELFF
clone size: .; J gene: TRBJ1-6; V gene: TRBV6-5; D gene: .; CDR3 DNA: TGTGCCAGCAGTTCAGGGATAGGTAATTCACCCCTCCACTTT; CDR3 protein: CASSSGIGNSPLHF
clone size: .; J gene: TRBJ2-5; V gene: TRBV14; D gene: .; CDR3 DNA: TGTGCCAGCAGCCAGCTGAACCCCGGGGAGACCCAGTACTTC; CDR3 protein: CASSQLNPGETQYF
clone size: .; J gene: TRBJ2-4; V gene: TRBV3-1/TRBV3-2; D gene: TRBD1; CDR3 DNA: TGTGCCAGCAGCCTAGAAAGGTGGGACAGGGACCTCTCGGCCAAAAACATTCAGTACTTC; CDR3 protein: CASSLERWDRDLSAKNIQYF
clone size: .; J gene: TRBJ1-1; V gene: TRBV6-5; D gene: .; CDR3 DNA: TGTGCCAGCGGTAAGGTAGCCGCTGAAGCTTTCTTT; CDR3 protein: CASGKVAAEAFF
clone size: .; J gene: TRBJ1-2; V gene: TRBV18; D gene: TRBD1; CDR3 DNA: TGTGCCAGCTCACCCCGGGCTGGCGGGCTGGGACAGGGGAGCTATGGCTACACCTTC; CDR3 protein: CASSPRAGGLGQGSYGYTF
clone size: .; J gene: TRBJ2-2; V gene: TRBV10-3; D gene: TRBD2; CDR3 DNA: TGTGCCATCAGGCTAGCGGGGCCGAACACCGGGGAGCTGTTTTTT; CDR3 protein: CAIRLAGPNTGELFF
clone size: .; J gene: TRBJ2-7; V gene: TRBV7-9; D gene: TRBD1; CDR3 DNA: TGTGCCAGCAGCAAAGACAGGGGGCGGCACGAGCAGTACTTC; CDR3 protein: CASSKDRGRHEQYF
clone size: once; J gene: TRBJ1-1; V gene: TRBV6-7; D gene: TRBD1; CDR3 DNA: TGTGCCAGGTCCCCCGGGACAGCCCCGTGCACTGAAGCTTTCTTT; CDR3 protein: CARSPGTAPCTEAFF
clone size: .; J gene: TRBJ1-5; V gene: TRBV10-2; D gene: TRBD1; CDR3 DNA: TGCGCCAGCACCAGGACAGGGATGAATCAGCCCCAGCATTTT; CDR3 protein: CASTRTGMNQPQHF
clone size: .; J gene: TRBJ2-1; V gene: TRBV3-1/TRBV3-2; D gene: TRBD1; CDR3 DNA: TGTGCCAGCAGCCAAGGACAACAGGGGGTCCACAATGAGCAGTTCTTC; CDR3 protein: CASSQGQQGVHNEQFF
clone size: .; J gene: TRBJ1-4; V gene: TRBV19; D gene: .; CDR3 DNA: TGTGCCACCACAAAACGGGACAACGGGTATGAAAAACTGTTTTTT; CDR3 protein: CATTKRDNGYEKLFF
clone size: .; J gene: TRBJ2-7; V gene: TRBV7-7; D gene: .; CDR3 DNA: TGTGCCAGCAGCTTCGGGACTCCTCATCGAACCTACGAGCAGTACTTC; CDR3 protein: CASSFGTPHRTYEQYF
clone size: .; J gene: TRBJ2-7; V gene: TRBV5-6; D gene: .; CDR3 DNA: TGTGCCAGCAGCTGGGCCTCAAATACGGCGATCTACGAGCAGTACTTC; CDR3 protein: CASSWASNTAIYEQYF
clone size: few; J gene: TRBJ2-1; V gene: TRBV20-1; D gene: TRBD2; CDR3 DNA: TGCAGTGCTAGTAGCGGGGCTAGCACCTATGAGCAGTTCTTC; CDR3 protein: CSASSGASTYEQFF
clone size: .; J gene: TRBJ2-5; V gene: TRBV11-3; D gene: TRBD1; CDR3 DNA: TGTGCCAGCAGCGTCGGACAGGGGTGGCAGACCCAGTACTTC; CDR3 protein: CASSVGQGWQTQYF
clone size: .; J gene: TRBJ1-1; V gene: TRBV10-1; D gene: .; CDR3 DNA: TGCGCCAGCAGTGAACGGGGGAACACTGAAGCTTTCTTT; CDR3 protein: CASSERGNTEAFF
clone size: once; J gene: TRBJ1-2; V gene: TRBV29-1; D gene: .; CDR3 DNA: TGCAGCGTTGATCAGGGGATCTATGGCTACACCTTC; CDR3 protein: CSVDQGIYGYTF
clone size: few; J gene: TRBJ2-1; V gene: TRBV28; D gene: TRBD2; CDR3 DNA: TGTGCCAGCAGTTTCCCTAGCGGGGGGTTCACCTACAATGAGCAGTTCTTC; CDR3 protein: CASSFPSGGFTYNEQFF
clone size: once; J gene: TRBJ2-5; V gene: TRBV4-2; D gene: .; CDR3 DNA: TGTGCCAGCAGCCATTTAAACCAGGCGGGGGAGACCCAGTACTTC; CDR3 protein: CASSHLNQAGETQYF
clone size: .; J gene: TRBJ1-2; V gene: TRBV12-5; D gene: .; CDR3 DNA: TGTGCTAGTGGTTTCTCCAGGGCGGATGGCTACACCTTC; CDR3 protein: CASGFSRADGYTF